This TCR beta chain derives from a study of cytomegalovirus exposure and HLA in healthy donors. About the study: There were approximately 80 million unique TCRs (from HLA-typed donors) in an early data release.

Germline CDR1 and CDR2: SSHAT and FNYEAQ (reference sequence). The CDR3 extends over 13 amino acids. General study points: V- and J-gene trimming of TCR beta was linked (in a later analysis) to a missense DCLRE1C variant.

Concerning this clone itself: The antigen is undetermined.

13 Jbeta primers and 60 Vbeta primers were used for the PCR. Sequencing used immunoSEQ multiplex PCR; TCRdb keeps in-frame clones, though not all of them. The table shows about 140,000 clones, with roughly 86% occurring only once. Sequenced sample: PBMCs. This chain links TRBV7-7 with TRBJ2-5; 7 bases map to TRBD1. This receptor was obtained from a woman between 40 and 55 years old in good health and CMV-seronegative. DNA for the CDR3: TGTGCTACCAGGGGGACGGGTAAAGAGACCCAGTACTTC. Amino acid sequence: CATRGTGKETQYF.